Listed below are T cell receptor beta chains from one sample, sequenced in a study of blood T cell repertoires in COVID-19. TCRdb's table, derived via immunoSEQ multiplex PCR, lists solely in-frame clones and lacks some. The table has about 300,000 clones, 70% to 90% seen once. Sequencing was carried out using peripheral blood. These receptors came from a man between 65 and 85 years old with acute or convalescent COVID-19. Both conserved end residues are part of each CDR3. The order of the fields is clone size, J gene, CDR3 length, V gene, D gene, CDR3 DNA, CDR3 protein. The D gene is left open where the match is weak. Not every row has a clone size; where given, it reads once, few, many or a size class.

>.|TRBJ2-7|13|TRBV10-3|TRBD2
TGTGCCATCAGGTTAGCGGGGACCTACGAGCAGTACTTC
CAIRLAGTYEQYF
>.|TRBJ2-2|15|TRBV7-7|.
TGTGCCAGCAGCTTAGGTTCCGGTAACACCGGGGAGCTGTTTTTT
CASSLGSGNTGELFF
>.|TRBJ1-6|13|TRBV2|.
TGTGCCAGCATTCGGGGGGCCGGGTCACCCCTCCACTTT
CASIRGAGSPLHF
>.|TRBJ2-6|17|TRBV30|TRBD2
TGTGCCTGGAGTGGGGGGAGGGCCCCCTCTGGGGCCAACGTCCTGACTTTC
CAWSGGRAPSGANVLTF
>.|TRBJ1-6|14|TRBV6-5|.
TGTGCCAGCGGGACTCTTAATTATAATTCACCCCTCCACTTT
CASGTLNYNSPLHF
>once|TRBJ2-1|14|TRBV19|.
TGTGCCAGTACCCGGGGGACAGTCTACAATGAGCAGTTCTTC
CASTRGTVYNEQFF
>.|TRBJ2-4|16|TRBV7-9|TRBD1
TGTGCCAGCAGCACCGAAGCCGGGACAGGGTTAAACATTCAGTACTTC
CASSTEAGTGLNIQYF
>.|TRBJ2-1|14|TRBV7-3|.
TGTGCCAGCAGCGGCCCGGGACTTGGGGCGGAGCAGTTCTTC
CASSGPGLGAEQFF
>.|TRBJ1-2|12|TRBV9|.
TGTGCCAGCAGCCCCGGGGGGAGGAGCTACACCTTC
CASSPGGRSYTF
>.|TRBJ1-5|13|TRBV6-5|.
TGTGCCAGCAGCCGGGTCCCAAATCAGCCCCAGCATTTT
CASSRVPNQPQHF
>.|TRBJ2-7|15|TRBV18|TRBD1
TGTGCCAGCTCACCCGGGACAGGAATTTTCTACGAGCAGTACTTC
CASSPGTGIFYEQYF
>once|TRBJ1-1|11|TRBV20-1|.
TGCAGTGCTTGGGGGGGGACTGAAGCTTTCTTT
CSAWGGTEAFF
>.|TRBJ2-7|15|TRBV6-2/TRBV6-3|TRBD2
TGTGCCAGCAGTTATACCAGCGGGAGTTTTTACGAGCAGTACTTC
CASSYTSGSFYEQYF
>.|TRBJ1-5|15|TRBV6-5|.
TGTGCCAGCAGTTCGTGGGGGGTAGAGGATCAGCCCCAGCATTTT
CASSSWGVEDQPQHF
>.|TRBJ1-6|14|TRBV6-6|TRBD1
TGTGCCAGCAGTTACGACAGGGGCGAAACACCCCTCCACTTT
CASSYDRGETPLHF
>.|TRBJ2-7|15|TRBV11-2|TRBD1
TGTGCCAGCAGCTTAGAATGGACAGGGGGTGACGAGCAGTACTTC
CASSLEWTGGDEQYF
>.|TRBJ1-2|14|TRBV28|.
TGTGCCAGCAGTTTCATTGGGGGGGCGGGAGGCTACACCTTC
CASSFIGGAGGYTF
>.|TRBJ2-5|17|TRBV5-1|TRBD1
TGCGCCAGCAGACACCGCCGAACAGGGGATGGAGGAGAGACCCAGTACTTC
CASRHRRTGDGGETQYF
>.|TRBJ1-2|12|TRBV6-2/TRBV6-3|.
TGTGCCAGCAGTGACGGGTACTATGGCTACACCTTC
CASSDGYYGYTF
>.|TRBJ1-4|18|TRBV4-1|TRBD1
TGCGCCAGCAGCCAAACCGGCAGGGGGCTAGCAACTAATGAAAAACTGTTTTTT
CASSQTGRGLATNEKLFF
>.|TRBJ1-4|17|TRBV28|.
TGTGCCAGCAGTTTAGGACAAGCCCGTGCAACTAATGAAAAACTGTTTTTT
CASSLGQARATNEKLFF
>.|TRBJ2-7|14|TRBV18|.
TGTGCCAGCTCACCACCGACGGGGACCTACGAGCAGTACTTC
CASSPPTGTYEQYF
>.|TRBJ1-2|15|TRBV27|.
TGTGCCAGCAGTCCTGGACTGATCCGGAACTATGGCTACACCTTC
CASSPGLIRNYGYTF
>.|TRBJ2-5|15|TRBV7-3|TRBD2
TGTGCCAGCAGTCCAATAGCGGGGGCCCAAGAGACCCAGTACTTC
CASSPIAGAQETQYF
>.|TRBJ2-5|14|TRBV30|.
TGTGCCTGGAGTGTAGCTACCCTACAAGAGACCCAGTACTTC
CAWSVATLQETQYF
>.|TRBJ1-1|13|TRBV24-1|.
TGTGCCACCAGTGATTCGAGGAACACTGAAGCTTTCTTT
CATSDSRNTEAFF